This T cell receptor (beta chain) was observed in a study of molecular identifiers for immune sequencing clone quantification. Study results and limitations: Highly expanded clone sizes could be underestimated through barcode sharing by identical TCR molecules. The study found clones above 20 RNA copies held over 98% of effector molecules and under 1% in naive cells. Even with about a million naive cells present, spiked Jurkat TCR RNA from one cell was reportedly detectable.

The CDR3 contains 14 residues. V dropped 7 bases and J dropped 3; count of bases not matched to a gene: 7. CDR1 is SGHNT, CDR2 YYREEE, per germline (reference sequence). Generation of bulk TCR libraries relied on previously described methods and listed TCR primers. TCRdb processed the PCR reads anew with MiXCR; each CDR3 protein has one entry. The sample contains about 640,000 distinct CDR3 sequences, about 20% of which appear only once. On this clonotype itself: Its antigen remains unidentified. It may be a read error: a sequence one base away is much more abundant.

Material: naive CD8+ T cells from blood, with Jurkat cell RNA spiked in. This sample's subset: FACS-sorted CD8+CD4-CCR7+CD45RA+ naive T cells. The TCR originated in a human donor in good health. Some libraries in this study had Jurkat cell RNA spiked in. The chain joins TRBV5-4 to TRBJ2-7; 10 nucleotides agree with TRBD2. CDR3 sequence: CASGHSSGGYEQYF. DNA for the CDR3: TGTGCCAGCGGCCACTCTAGCGGGGGCTACGAGCAGTACTTC.